The 6 T cell receptor beta chains in this list originate from one sample, sequenced in a study of control samples from healthy donors and cancer patients. TCRdb's table, derived via immunoSEQ multiplex PCR, lists solely in-frame clones and lacks some. This sample yields roughly 70,000 clones, of which around 82% are seen a single time; 28% belongs to the top ten. Sequencing was performed on blood. The source of these receptors is a man aged 45 to 65 in good health.

The rearrangement links TRBV6-4 to TRBJ1-3; D gene ambiguous. The CDR3 covers 16 residues. Germline V gene data show CDR1 as MRHNA and CDR2 as SNTAGT. Trimming removed 0 bases from V and 8 bases from J, with 17 bases in between. CDR3 residues: CASSDSDGRADHTIYF. The DNA for the CDR3 is TGTGCCAGCAGTGACTCAGACGGGAGGGCCGACCACACCATATATTTT.

This clone has only one observation. The rearrangement joins TRBV24-1 to TRBJ1-5; D is undetermined. The CDR3 has 11 amino acids. Trimming took off 6 bases at V and 4 bases at J, with 3 bases between the two ends. Germline lookup yields CDR1 KGHDR and CDR2 SFDVKD. This chain's CDR3 is CATSQNQPQHF. CDR3 coding DNA: TGTGCCACCAGTCAAAATCAGCCCCAGCATTTT.

The chain has TRBV2 and TRBJ2-3; no clear D. The CDR3 is 15 amino acids. V gave up 7 bases and J gave up 6 bases, with 20 bases separating them. Germline CDR1 reads SNHLY; CDR2 reads FYNNEI. For the CDR3, the DNA is TGTGCCAGCACCCGCCAACTACTTGGTAGGGATACGCAGTATTTT. The encoded protein is CASTRQLLGRDTQYF.

Only one count was recorded for this clone. CDR3 region: CASSTGIATDTQYF. The CDR3 bases are TGTGCCAGTAGTACAGGGATCGCCACAGATACGCAGTATTTT. V usage is TRBV19 and J usage is TRBJ2-3, with D possibly TRBD1 on 5 matching bases. Germline V gene sequence: CDR1 LNHDA, CDR2 SQIVND (reference sequence). Trimming stripped 4 bases from V and 2 bases from J, with 10 bases between. There are 14 residues in the CDR3. Full variable domain (outside the CDR3, taken from reference TRBV19 and TRBJ2-3): DGGITQSPKYLFRKEGQNVTLSCEQNLNHDAMYWYRQDPGQGLRLIYYSQIVNDFQKGDIAEGYSVSREKKESFPLTVTSAQKNPTAFYLCASSTGIATDTQYFGPGTRLTVL.

This chain connects TRBV11-3 to TRBJ2-5; 9 nucleotides line up with TRBD1. Germline CDR1 and CDR2: SGHNT and YENEEA. The length of the CDR3 is 15 residues. J lost 5 bases, V lost 5 bases, and 9 bases had no gene match. The CDR3 sequence: CASSPGTGGWETQYF. The DNA of the CDR3 is TGTGCCAGCAGCCCAGGTACAGGGGGCTGGGAGACCCAGTACTTC. The variable domain in full, with the rest retrieved from reference TRBV11-3 and TRBJ2-5, is EAGVVQSPRYKIIEKKQPVAFWCNPISGHNTLYWYLQNLGQGPELLIRYENEEAVDDSQLPKDRFSAERLKGVDSTLKIQPAELGDSAVYLCASSPGTGGWETQYFGPGTRLLVL.

This sequence joins TRBV12-3 or TRBV12-4 and TRBJ2-5; D is undetermined. Between the trimmed V and J ends, which lost 4 bases and 4 bases, there was a span of 7 bases. The CDR3 totals 12 residues. CDR3 amino acids: CASSSALETQYF. CDR3 nucleotide sequence: TGTGCCAGCAGTTCAGCCCTAGAGACCCAGTACTTC.